The 5 T cell receptor beta chains listed next were all sequenced from one sample in a study of cytomegalovirus exposure and HLA in healthy donors. Primers: 60 Vbeta forward and 13 Jbeta reverse. The protocol was immunoSEQ multiplex PCR, while the TCRdb copy is restricted to in-frame clones and leaves out a portion. The table lists roughly 250,000 clones, 84% of them singletons. Input material: PBMCs. These receptors were obtained from a woman in her thirties or forties in good health and CMV-seropositive.

The chain uses TRBV28 and TRBJ1-2, with unresolved D. Germline V gives CDR1 MDHEN, CDR2 SYDVKM. The CDR3 length is 15 residues. V was shortened by 2 bases and J by 0 bases, with 10 bases between the two germline ends. The CDR3 DNA reads TGTGCCAGCAGTTTAACCCCCTCAGCTAACTATGGCTACACCTTC. Amino acid sequence: CASSLTPSANYGYTF.

CDR3 sequence (DNA): TGCGCCAGCAGCTTGGGCGGAAGCAGCTCCTACGAGCAGTACTTC. This encodes CASSLGGSSSYEQYF. The chain recombines TRBV5-1 with TRBJ2-7, with D unresolved. Trimming cost V 0 bases and J 0 bases, with 10 bases left between them. CDR3 size: 15 residues. The germline V gene has CDR1 SGHRS and CDR2 YFSETQ.

CDR3 in amino acids: CASSLSIGTVGNTIYF. The CDR3 DNA sequence: TGTGCCAGCAGTTTATCGATAGGGACAGTCGGAAACACCATATATTTT. The genes are TRBV27 and TRBJ1-3; TRBD1 agrees at 7 bases. Per the germline V gene, CDR1 is MNHEY and CDR2 is SMNVEV (reference sequence). V shed 0 bases and J 4 bases; nucleotides not matched to a gene: 6. The CDR3 consists of 16 residues.

To note about this clone: Compared with germline, one end of the junction differs, possibly owing to a read error. The chain couples TRBV11-2 to TRBJ2-5, with a tentative D call TRBD2 (5 bases). The germline gives CDR1 SGHAT, CDR2 FQNNGV. The CDR3 consists of 16 residues. In DNA, the CDR3 is TGTGCCAGCAGCCTAGACTACCCGGGAAATCTGGAGACCCAGTACTTC. Protein product: CASSLDYPGNLETQYF.

This chain joins TRBV7-2 and TRBJ1-1; tentatively, D is TRBD1 (6 bases). V was clipped by 0 bases and J by 1 base, with 15 bases between them. CDR1 and CDR2 (germline): SGHTA, FQGNSA. The CDR3 sequence is 17 residues long. DNA of the CDR3: TGTGCCAGCAGCTTAGCCCTCACTACAGGGTGGAACACTGAAGCTTTCTTT. It translates to CASSLALTTGWNTEAFF.